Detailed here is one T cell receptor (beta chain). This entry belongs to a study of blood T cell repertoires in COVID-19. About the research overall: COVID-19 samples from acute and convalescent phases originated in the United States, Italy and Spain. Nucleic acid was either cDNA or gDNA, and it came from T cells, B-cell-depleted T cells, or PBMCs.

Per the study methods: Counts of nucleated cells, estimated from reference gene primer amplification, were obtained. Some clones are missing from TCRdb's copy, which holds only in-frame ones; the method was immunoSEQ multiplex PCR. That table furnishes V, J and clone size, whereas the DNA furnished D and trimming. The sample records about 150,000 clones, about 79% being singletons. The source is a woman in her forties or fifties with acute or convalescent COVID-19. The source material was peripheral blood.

The CDR3 coding sequence is TGTGCCAGCGCTTTTAGTGGACAGGGCACGAGTGAGCAGTTCTTC. Its translation is CASAFSGQGTSEQFF. The chain recombines TRBV7-2 with TRBJ2-1; 8 positions agree with TRBD1. Looked up from germline, CDR1 is SGHTA and CDR2 is FQGNSA. The CDR3 loop spans 15 amino acids. V shed 8 bases and J 9 bases; nucleotides not matched to a gene: 15.